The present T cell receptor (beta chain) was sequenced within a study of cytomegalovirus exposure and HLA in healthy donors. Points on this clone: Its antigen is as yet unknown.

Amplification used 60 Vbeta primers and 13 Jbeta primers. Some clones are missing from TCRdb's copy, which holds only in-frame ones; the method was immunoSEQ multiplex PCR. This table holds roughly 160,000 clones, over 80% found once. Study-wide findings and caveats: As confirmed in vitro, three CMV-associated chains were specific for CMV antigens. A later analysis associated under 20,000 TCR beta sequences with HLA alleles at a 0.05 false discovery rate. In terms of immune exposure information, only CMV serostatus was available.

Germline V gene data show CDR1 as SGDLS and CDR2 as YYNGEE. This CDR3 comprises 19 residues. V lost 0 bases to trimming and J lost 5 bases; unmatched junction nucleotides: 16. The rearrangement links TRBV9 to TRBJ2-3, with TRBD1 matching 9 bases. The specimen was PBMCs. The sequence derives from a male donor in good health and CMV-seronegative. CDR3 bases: TGTGCCAGCAGCGTAGAAGTGAAGTTCCTGGGACAGGGCCAAGATACGCAGTATTTT. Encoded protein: CASSVEVKFLGQGQDTQYF.